The 14 T cell receptor beta chains below all came from one sample that was sequenced in a study of type 1 regulatory T cells. The study, taken as a whole, reports: Type 1 regulatory T cells had a more restricted TCR repertoire than non-type 1 regulatory T cells.

In TCRdb, the reads were re-called with MiXCR into one record per CDR3 protein. The data hold 65,000 to 80,000 distinct CDR3 sequences, with 20% to 25% observed a single time. These receptors' antigens are unknown. Source material: cultured type 1 regulatory T (Tr1) cells, either the whole culture or a sorted fraction (not recorded which). The receptors stem from a human donor in good health.

The V gene is TRBV27, the J gene TRBJ1-5; no definite D call. This CDR3 is 13 amino acids long. Germline CDR1 is MNHEY and CDR2 is SMNVEV (reference sequence). V lost 3 bases and J lost 7, with 10 bases in between. The DNA for the CDR3 is TGTGCCAGCAGTTTGAGGGAGATGCAGCCCCAGCATTTT. Translating gives CASSLREMQPQHF.

The table lists this clonotype with a few counts. The chain employs TRBV20-1 and TRBJ2-5, with D tentatively TRBD2 (6 bases). Trimming pared 6 bases from V and 5 bases from J, leaving 16 bases between. CDR3 length: 13 amino acids. Germline assignment: CDR1 DFQATT and CDR2 SNEGSKA (reference sequence). The CDR3 DNA sequence: TGCAGTGCCAACCCCGGGAGTTTGGAGACCCAGTACTTC. Translated: CSANPGSLETQYF.

This sequence joins TRBV28 and TRBJ2-7, with D perhaps given as TRBD1 or TRBD2 (5 bases each). V shed 6 bases and J shed 6 bases, with 21 bases lying between them. CDR3 length equals 15 residues. The germline CDR1 and CDR2 sequences are MDHEN and SYDVKM. CDR3 protein: CASSSPRGGRREQYF. In DNA form, the CDR3 reads TGTGCCAGCAGCTCCCCTCGGGGCGGCCGGCGCGAGCAGTACTTC. Filled out from reference TRBV28 and TRBJ2-7, the complete variable domain reads DVKVTQSSRYLVKRTGEKVFLECVQDMDHENMFWYRQDPGLGLRLIYFSYDVKMKEKGDIPEGYSVSREKKERFSLILESASTNQTSMYLCASSSPRGGRREQYFGPGTRLTVT.

This clonotype was observed once. The J gene is TRBJ2-5, the V gene TRBV20-1; 10 positions match TRBD1. The end of the DNA is better explained by TRBJ2-3, so the J call may be wrong. Germline V gene data show CDR1 as DFQATT and CDR2 as SNEGSKA (reference sequence). The CDR3 spans 16 residues. For the CDR3, the DNA is TGCAGTGCTCGGTCTAGGCGGGGACAGGGGTTGAGTACGCAGTATTTT. It translates to CSARSRRGQGLSTQYF.

This clonotype has only a few counts. V and J are TRBV5-1 and TRBJ2-3; 9 positions match TRBD2. Germline CDR1 is SGHRS and CDR2 is YFSETQ. CDR3 length: 16 residues. V shed 4 bases and J 1 base; nucleotides not matched to a gene: 7. In DNA form, the CDR3 reads TGCGCCAGCAGCCCCCTAGCGGGGCGAGGCACAGATACGCAGTATTTT. Encoded protein: CASSPLAGRGTDTQYF.

This clonotype was counted a few times. This chain links TRBV28 with TRBJ2-7, with 12 bases aligning to TRBD2. This CDR3 region has 16 residues. The germline CDR1 and CDR2 sequences are MDHEN and SYDVKM. Trimming at V came to 5 bases and at J to 3 bases, leaving 8 bases not matched to a gene. The CDR3 DNA is TGTGCCAGCAGTCTAGCGGGAGGGCCAGGTGTCTACGAGCAGTACTTC. Translating gives CASSLAGGPGVYEQYF.

This clonotype was seen more than once but under ten times. The rearrangement links TRBV5-1 to TRBJ2-3; tentative D call: TRBD2 (6 bases). Germline CDR1 reads SGHRS; CDR2 reads YFSETQ. V was cut by 3 bases and J by 4 bases, with 12 bases left in between. The CDR3 is 14 amino acids. CDR3 sequence: CASSSGLSPDTQYF. The CDR3 DNA is TGCGCCAGCAGCTCTGGACTATCCCCAGATACGCAGTATTTT.

This clonotype appeared a few times. The chain links TRBV12-3 or TRBV12-4 to TRBJ2-3, with 13 bases fitting TRBD2. With V trimmed by 6 bases and J by 8 bases, 8 bases remained unmatched. CDR3 size: 15 residues. The CDR3 DNA follows: TGTGCCAGCAGCCCTCCGGGACTAGCGGGGACTACGCAGTATTTT. Translated, it gives CASSPPGLAGTTQYF.

This clonotype was found many times. This sequence joins TRBV5-1 and TRBJ2-1; 9 positions match TRBD1. The length of the CDR3 is 16 residues. V lost 4 bases, J lost 4 bases, and 9 bases stayed unmatched. CDR1 SGHRS and CDR2 YFSETQ come from the germline V gene. CDR3 region: CASSLTGGGQYNEQFF. The CDR3 DNA is TGCGCCAGCAGCCTTACAGGGGGCGGGCAGTACAATGAGCAGTTCTTC.

Worth noting for this clonotype: Sequence at one end of the junction differs from germline and may be a read error. The chain joins TRBV20-1 to TRBJ2-4, with TRBD1 matching 7 bases. CDR3 length: 15 amino acids. The germline V gene encodes CDR1 DFQATT and CDR2 SNEGSKA (reference sequence). The CDR3 coding sequence is TGCAGTGCTTTCTCGGGACAGCTAGCCAAAAACACTCAGTACTTC. It yields the protein CSAFSGQLAKNTQYF.

This clonotype occurred a few times. The chain links TRBV20-1 to TRBJ2-3; TRBD2 is a possible D gene (5 bases). Trimming removed 3 bases from V and 3 bases from J, with 16 bases in between. This CDR3 is built from 15 residues. Germline CDR1 reads DFQATT; CDR2 reads SNEGSKA (reference sequence). The CDR3 is CSASYQRSYTDTQYF. The DNA of the CDR3 is TGCAGTGCTAGCTACCAGCGGAGTTATACAGATACGCAGTATTTT.

This clonotype was detected a few times. The rearrangement uses TRBV2 and TRBJ1-5, with D possibly TRBD1 on 6 matching bases. The CDR3 consists of 15 residues. The V and J ends lost 4 bases and 0 bases respectively, with 10 bases between them. Germline V gene sequence: CDR1 SNHLY, CDR2 FYNNEI. CDR3 nucleotides: TGTGCCAGCAGTGGGGGGGCATATAGCAATCAGCCCCAGCATTTT. Translating gives CASSGGAYSNQPQHF.

This clonotype was seen only a few times. V is TRBV30 and J is TRBJ1-2; no firm D call. V dropped 5 bases and J dropped 7 bases, with 11 bases sitting between them. Germline V gives CDR1 GTSNPN, CDR2 SVGIG (reference sequence). The CDR3 contains 11 residues. The CDR3 protein is CAWQQSFGYTF. Here the CDR3 DNA reads TGTGCCTGGCAGCAAAGCTTTGGCTACACCTTC.

Concerning this clonotype: The junction departs from germline at one end; a sequencing error may be responsible. The V and J genes are TRBV6-6 and TRBJ1-1; unclear D gene. Germline V CDR1 and CDR2: MNHNY, SVGAGI (reference sequence). This CDR3 is 10 amino acids long. The CDR3 DNA reads TGTGTCAGCAAAGCCGGAGAAGCTTTCTTT. Amino acid sequence: CVSKAGEAFF.